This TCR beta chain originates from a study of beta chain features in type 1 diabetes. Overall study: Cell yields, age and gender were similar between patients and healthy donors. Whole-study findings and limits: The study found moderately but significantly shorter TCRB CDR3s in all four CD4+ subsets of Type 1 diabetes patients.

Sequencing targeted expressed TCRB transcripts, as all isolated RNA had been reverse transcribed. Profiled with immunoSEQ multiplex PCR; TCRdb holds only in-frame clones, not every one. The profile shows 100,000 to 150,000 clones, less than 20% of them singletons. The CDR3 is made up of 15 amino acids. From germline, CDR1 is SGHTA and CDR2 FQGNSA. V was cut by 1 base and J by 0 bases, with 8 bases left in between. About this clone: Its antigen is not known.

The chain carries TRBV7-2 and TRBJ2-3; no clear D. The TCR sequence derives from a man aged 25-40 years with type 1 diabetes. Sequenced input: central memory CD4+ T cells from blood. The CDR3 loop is CASSLERSSTDTQYF. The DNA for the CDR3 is TGTGCCAGCAGCTTAGAGAGATCTAGCACAGATACGCAGTATTTT.